This TCR beta chain was identified in a study of T-cell reconstitution after alpha-beta-depleted transplantation in children. As it was prepared, the TCRbeta library received unique molecular identifiers. TCRdb re-analysed the PCR reads in MiXCR, keeping a single row per CDR3 protein. The table lists about 980,000 distinct CDR3 sequences, around 30% of them singletons. Turning to this clonotype: Its antigen is currently unknown.

Findings and caveats of the study: Reported findings indicate that, about two months after transplant, alpha-beta T cells came from several hundred expanded clones, which were derived from non-depleted graft cells.

V was cut by 3 bases and J by 6 bases, with 21 bases left in between. Per germline, CDR1 DFQATT and CDR2 SNEGSKA (reference sequence). The CDR3 is 15 residues long. V gene TRBV20-1 combines with J gene TRBJ2-7, with D perhaps matching TRBD1 or TRBD2 (5 bases each). The starting material was PBMCs, mostly from graft donor cells, obtained 360 days after TCRalphabeta/CD19-depleted stem cell transplant. The origin of this receptor is a boy less than two years old who had a stem cell transplant for SCID, so the T cells may come from the graft donor. The CDR3 bases are TGCAGTGCTAGCTCTTTTGGCAGGGCCGAGGGCGAGCAGTACTTC. Protein product: CSASSFGRAEGEQYF.